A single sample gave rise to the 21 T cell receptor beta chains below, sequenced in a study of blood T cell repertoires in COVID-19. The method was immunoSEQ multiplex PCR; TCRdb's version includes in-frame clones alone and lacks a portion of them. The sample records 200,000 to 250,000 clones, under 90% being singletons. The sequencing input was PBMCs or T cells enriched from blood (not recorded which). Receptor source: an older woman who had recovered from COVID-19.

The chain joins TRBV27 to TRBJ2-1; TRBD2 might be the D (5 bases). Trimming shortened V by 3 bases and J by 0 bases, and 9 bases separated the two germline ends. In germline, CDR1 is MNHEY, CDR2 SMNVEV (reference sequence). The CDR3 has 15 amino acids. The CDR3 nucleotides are TGTGCCAGCAGTTTGTCCCGGGACTCCTACAATGAGCAGTTCTTC. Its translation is CASSLSRDSYNEQFF.

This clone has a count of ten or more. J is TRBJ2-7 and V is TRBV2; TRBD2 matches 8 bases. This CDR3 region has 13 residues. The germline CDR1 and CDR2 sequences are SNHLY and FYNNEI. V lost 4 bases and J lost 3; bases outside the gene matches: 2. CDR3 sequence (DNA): TGTGCCAGCAGTGTAAGCGGGAGCTACGAGCAGTACTTC. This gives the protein CASSVSGSYEQYF.

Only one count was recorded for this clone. CDR3 amino acids: CASTARSSYNEQFF. The CDR3, as DNA: TGTGCCAGCACAGCGAGAAGCTCCTACAATGAGCAGTTCTTC. The chain employs TRBV2 and TRBJ2-1; D gene unclear. Germline CDR1 reads SNHLY; CDR2 reads FYNNEI. V lost 7 bases and J lost 0, with 10 bases in between. The length of the CDR3 is 14 residues.

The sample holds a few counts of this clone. The CDR3 DNA is TGTGCCAGTAGTATCCAGGGTGGCTATGGCTACACCTTC. Protein sequence: CASSIQGGYGYTF. The chain couples TRBV19 to TRBJ1-2; a possible D gene is TRBD1 (5 bases). Per germline, CDR1 LNHDA and CDR2 SQIVND (reference sequence). This CDR3 spans 13 amino acids. Between the trimmed V and J ends, which lost 3 bases and 4 bases, there was a span of 9 bases.

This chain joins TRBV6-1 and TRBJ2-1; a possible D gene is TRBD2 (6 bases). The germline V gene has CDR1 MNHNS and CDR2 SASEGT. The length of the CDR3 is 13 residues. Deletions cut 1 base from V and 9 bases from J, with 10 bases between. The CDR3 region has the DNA TGTGCCAGCAGTGAAGGCGGGACGGTTGAGCAGTTCTTC. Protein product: CASSEGGTVEQFF.

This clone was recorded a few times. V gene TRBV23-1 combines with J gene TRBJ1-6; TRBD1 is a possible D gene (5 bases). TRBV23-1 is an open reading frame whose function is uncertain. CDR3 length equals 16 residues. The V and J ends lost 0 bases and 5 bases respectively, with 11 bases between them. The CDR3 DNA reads TGCGCCAGCAGTCAATCGGAACGCAGGGATAATTCACCCCTCCACTTT. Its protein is CASSQSERRDNSPLHF.

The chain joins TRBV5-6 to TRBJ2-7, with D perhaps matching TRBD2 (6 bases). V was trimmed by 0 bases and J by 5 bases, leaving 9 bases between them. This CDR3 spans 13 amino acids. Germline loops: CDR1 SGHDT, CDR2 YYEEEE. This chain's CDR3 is CASSLGIADEQYF. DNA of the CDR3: TGTGCCAGCAGCTTGGGAATAGCGGACGAGCAGTACTTC.

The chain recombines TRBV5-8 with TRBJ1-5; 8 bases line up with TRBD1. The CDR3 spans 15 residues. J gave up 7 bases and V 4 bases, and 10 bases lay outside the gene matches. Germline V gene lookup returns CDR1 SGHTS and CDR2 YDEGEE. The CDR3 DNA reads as TGTGCCAGCAGCATAGGACAGGGTTCTTACCAGCCCCAGCATTTT. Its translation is CASSIGQGSYQPQHF.

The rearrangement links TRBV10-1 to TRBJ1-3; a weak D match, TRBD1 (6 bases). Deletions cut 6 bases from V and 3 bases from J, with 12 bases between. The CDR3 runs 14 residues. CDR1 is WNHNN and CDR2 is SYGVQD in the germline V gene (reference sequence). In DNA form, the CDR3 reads TGCGCCAGCAGCACGCAGGGGTTTGGAAACACCATATATTTT. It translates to CASSTQGFGNTIYF.

CDR3 DNA: TGCGCCAGCAGCTTGGGAGTAGTCAGGGAGGGGGAGACCCAGTACTTC. This gives the protein CASSLGVVREGETQYF. The chain carries TRBV5-1 and TRBJ2-5; 7 bases line up with TRBD2. With V trimmed by 0 bases and J by 5 bases, 10 bases remained unmatched. This CDR3 has 16 amino acids. Germline lookup yields CDR1 SGHRS and CDR2 YFSETQ.

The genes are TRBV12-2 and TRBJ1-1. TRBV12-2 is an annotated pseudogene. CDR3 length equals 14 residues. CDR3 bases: TGTGCAAGTCGCTTGAGAGGGCCGGACACTGAAGCTTTCTTT. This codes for CASRLRGPDTEAFF.

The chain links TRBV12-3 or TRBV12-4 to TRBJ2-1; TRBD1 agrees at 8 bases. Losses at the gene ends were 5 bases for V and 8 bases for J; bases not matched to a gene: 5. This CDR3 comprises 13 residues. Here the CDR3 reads CASSILQGDEQFF. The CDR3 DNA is TGTGCCAGCAGTATACTACAGGGGGATGAGCAGTTCTTC.

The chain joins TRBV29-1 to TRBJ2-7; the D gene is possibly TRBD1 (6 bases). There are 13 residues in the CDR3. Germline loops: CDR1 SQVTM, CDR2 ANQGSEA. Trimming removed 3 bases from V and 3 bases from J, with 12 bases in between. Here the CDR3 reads CSVEADRSYEQYF. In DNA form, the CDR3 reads TGCAGCGTTGAGGCCGACAGGAGCTACGAGCAGTACTTC.

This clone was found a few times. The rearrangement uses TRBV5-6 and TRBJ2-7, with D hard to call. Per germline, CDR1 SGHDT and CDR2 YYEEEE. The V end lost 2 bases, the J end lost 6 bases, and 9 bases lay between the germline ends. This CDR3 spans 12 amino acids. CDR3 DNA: TGTGCCAGCAGCTTAATGACTTCCGAGCAGTACTTC. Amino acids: CASSLMTSEQYF.

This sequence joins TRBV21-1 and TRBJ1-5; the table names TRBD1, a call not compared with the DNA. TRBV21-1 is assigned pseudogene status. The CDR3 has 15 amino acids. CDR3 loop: CASSLDRNSNQPQHF. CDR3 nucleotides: TGTGCCAGCAGCTTGGACAGGAATAGCAATCAGCCCCAGCATTTT.

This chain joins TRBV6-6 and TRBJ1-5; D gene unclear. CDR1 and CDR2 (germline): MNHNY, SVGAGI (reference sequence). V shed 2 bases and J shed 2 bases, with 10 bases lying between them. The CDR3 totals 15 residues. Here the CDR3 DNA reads TGTGCCAGCAGTTACGAGGCGGCAGGCAATCAGCCCCAGCATTTT. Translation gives CASSYEAAGNQPQHF.

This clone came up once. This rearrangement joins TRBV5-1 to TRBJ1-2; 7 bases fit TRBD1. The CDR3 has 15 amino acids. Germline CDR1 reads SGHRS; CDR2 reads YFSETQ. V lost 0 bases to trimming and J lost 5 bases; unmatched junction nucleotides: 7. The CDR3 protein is CASSLGPDRPYGYTF. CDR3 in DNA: TGCGCCAGCAGCTTGGGTCCGGACAGGCCTTATGGCTACACCTTC. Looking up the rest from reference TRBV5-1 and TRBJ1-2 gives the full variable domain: KAGVTQTPRYLIKTRGQQVTLSCSPISGHRSVSWYQQTPGQGLQFLFEYFSETQRNKGNFPGRFSGRQFSNSRSEMNVSTLELGDSALYLCASSLGPDRPYGYTFGSGTRLTVV.

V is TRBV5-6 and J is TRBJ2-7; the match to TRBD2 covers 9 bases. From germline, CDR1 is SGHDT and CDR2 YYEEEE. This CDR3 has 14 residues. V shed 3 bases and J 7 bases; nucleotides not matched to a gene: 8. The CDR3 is CASSSLSGLAEQYF. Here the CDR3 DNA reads TGTGCCAGCAGCTCCCTGAGCGGACTAGCGGAGCAGTACTTC.

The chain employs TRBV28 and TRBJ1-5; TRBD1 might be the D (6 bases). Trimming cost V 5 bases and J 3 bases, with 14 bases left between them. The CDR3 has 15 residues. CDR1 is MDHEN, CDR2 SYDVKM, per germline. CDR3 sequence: CASSPADRFNQPQHF. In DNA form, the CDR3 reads TGTGCCAGCAGTCCCGCCGACAGGTTCAATCAGCCCCAGCATTTT.

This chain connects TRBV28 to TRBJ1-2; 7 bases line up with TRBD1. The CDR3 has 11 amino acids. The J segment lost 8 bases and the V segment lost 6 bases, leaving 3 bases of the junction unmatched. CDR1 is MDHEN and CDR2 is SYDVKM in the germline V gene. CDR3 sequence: CASSQDRGYTF. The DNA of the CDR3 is TGTGCCAGCAGCCAGGACAGGGGCTACACCTTC.

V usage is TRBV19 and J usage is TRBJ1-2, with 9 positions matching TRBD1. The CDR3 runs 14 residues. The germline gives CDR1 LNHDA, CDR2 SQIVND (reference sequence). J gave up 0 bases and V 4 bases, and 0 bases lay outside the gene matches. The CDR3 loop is CASSRDRANYGYTF. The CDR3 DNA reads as TGTGCCAGTAGTAGGGACAGGGCTAACTATGGCTACACCTTC.